The clone carrying this TCR beta chain was seen just once. With V trimmed by 0 bases and J by 0 bases, 9 bases remained unmatched. Per germline, CDR1 LGHNA and CDR2 YSLEER. The CDR3 is 20 amino acids. These data belong to a study of blood T cell repertoires in COVID-19. Study processing details: Amplifying reference gene primers gave estimates of nucleated cell counts. Produced via immunoSEQ multiplex PCR; TCRdb's table is partial and in-frame only. Clone size and the V and J calls come from that table; the DNA yielded D and trimming. The sample lists a few hundred thousand clones, approximately 86% occurring once.

The origin of this receptor is a human donor in a cohort sampled during active COVID-19. V and J are TRBV4-3 and TRBJ2-5; the match to TRBD2 covers 14 bases. The material sequenced was peripheral blood. The CDR3 DNA is TGCGCCAGCAGCCAAGAACGACTAGCGGGGGGGCCGGTTGACCAAGAGACCCAGTACTTC. As protein: CASSQERLAGGPVDQETQYF.